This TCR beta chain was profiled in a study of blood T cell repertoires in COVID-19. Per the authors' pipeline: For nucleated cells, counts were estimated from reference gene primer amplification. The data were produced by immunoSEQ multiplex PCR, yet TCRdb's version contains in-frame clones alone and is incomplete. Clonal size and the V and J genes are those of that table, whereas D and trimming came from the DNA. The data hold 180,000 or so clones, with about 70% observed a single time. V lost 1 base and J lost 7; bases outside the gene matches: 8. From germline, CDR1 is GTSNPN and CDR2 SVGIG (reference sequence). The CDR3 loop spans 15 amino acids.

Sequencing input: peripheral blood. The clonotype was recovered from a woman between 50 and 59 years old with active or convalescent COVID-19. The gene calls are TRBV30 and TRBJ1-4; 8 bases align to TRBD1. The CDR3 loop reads CAWSGGTGQFEKLFF. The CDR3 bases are TGTGCCTGGAGTGGTGGGACAGGTCAATTTGAAAAACTGTTTTTT.